This T cell receptor (beta chain) was captured in a study of T cell responses to AZD1222 COVID-19 vaccine. Study results and limitations: The donors showed a predominance of white British ancestry and of females, with possible underestimation of clonal diversity. Samples come after the peak T cell response, not at day 14.

This CDR3 is 18 amino acids long. Germline assignment: CDR1 MGHRA and CDR2 YSYEKL. With 0 bases clipped from V and 9 bases from J, the junction kept 15 bases outside the gene matches. Sequencing was performed with immunoSEQ multiplex PCR; in TCRdb, only in-frame clones are kept and a portion is missing. The sample consists of more than 70,000 clones, around 85% of them appearing once. Details on this clone: Its specificity is unknown.

This clonotype was sampled from an adult in good health. The chain joins TRBV4-1 to TRBJ2-1, with TRBD2 matching over 9 bases. The starting material was peripheral blood, obtained on day 0 of AZD1222 vaccination. Here the CDR3 DNA reads TGCGCCAGCAGCCAAGATCCCGGCGCGGGAGGGCCGCGGGGTGAGCAGTTCTTC. Translation gives CASSQDPGAGGPRGEQFF.